This entry concerns a single T cell receptor (beta chain). This CDR3 spans 16 amino acids. CDR1 is KGHSH, CDR2 LQKENI, per germline. The V and J ends lost 3 bases and 4 bases respectively, with 15 bases between them. This record comes from a study of long-term antiretroviral therapy in people with HIV. They ran version v3.0 of the immunoSEQ assay at survey level. Here immunoSEQ multiplex PCR was the method, and the copy in TCRdb shows in-frame clones only, minus some. Of tens of thousands of clones listed, 85% are singletons. The chain combines TRBV18 with TRBJ2-2, with D perhaps TRBD1 (6 bases). This sequence originates from a woman in her forties or fifties with HIV. This material consisted of unsorted PBMCs, taken 3.1 years after starting antiretroviral therapy. The CDR3 region has the DNA TGTGCCAGCTCACCTCGGACAGTATCGATCACCGGGGAGCTGTTTTTT. Amino acids: CASSPRTVSITGELFF.